Presented here are 20 T cell receptor beta chains from one specimen sequenced in a study of CD4 T cell repertoires in COVID-19. Profiling relied on immunoSEQ multiplex PCR, and the TCRdb table lists in-frame clones only, not all of them. In the table there are approximately 79,000 clones, about four fifths of which are singletons. This material consisted of CD4+ T cells from peripheral blood, taken after recovery from COVID-19. All receptors come from a human donor who had COVID-19.

As to this clone: This specimen includes other DNA sequences encoding the same CDR3. The rearrangement joins TRBV30 to TRBJ1-1; TRBD1 is a possible D gene (5 bases). The CDR3 consists of 12 residues. Germline V gene lookup returns CDR1 GTSNPN and CDR2 SVGIG (reference sequence). Trimming took 2 bases from V and 7 from J, leaving 11 bases between them. The CDR3 loop is CAWSPRVSEAFF. Written as DNA, the CDR3 is TGTGCCTGGAGTCCCAGGGTTAGTGAAGCTTTCTTT.

The chain combines TRBV25-1 with TRBJ1-2; D call uncertain. From germline, CDR1 is MGHDK and CDR2 SYGVNS. Trimming shortened V by 2 bases and J by 3 bases, and 7 bases separated the two germline ends. This CDR3 has 13 amino acids. The CDR3 region is CASSEPADYGYTF. CDR3 DNA sequence: TGTGCCAGCAGTGAACCCGCCGACTATGGCTACACCTTC.

This chain links TRBV29-1 with TRBJ2-1; no definite D call. Germline V gene data show CDR1 as SQVTM and CDR2 as ANQGSEA. V lost 6 bases, J lost 7 bases, and 19 bases lay in between. The CDR3 loop spans 14 amino acids. CDR3 region: CSVTSGHPQNEQFF. In nucleotides, the CDR3 is TGCAGCGTGACCTCTGGGCACCCGCAGAATGAGCAGTTCTTC.

CDR3 nucleotide sequence: TGTGCCAGCAGCCGCGCGGGGGTTGTGGCTGGCTACACCTTC. This translates into CASSRAGVVAGYTF. The J gene is TRBJ1-2, the V gene TRBV14; perhaps TRBD1 as D (5 bases). This CDR3 has 14 residues. The germline V gene has CDR1 SGHDN and CDR2 FVKESK. The V gene lost 4 bases and the J gene lost 7 bases, with 16 bases spanning the gap.

Concerning this clone itself: An end of the junction differs from the germline gene, which may be a read error. This chain joins TRBV18 and TRBJ2-2; D call uncertain. The CDR3 runs 14 residues. Germline lookup yields CDR1 KGHSH and CDR2 LQKENI. DNA of the CDR3: TGTGCCAGCTCAACATCGGCGAACCCCGGGGAGCTGTTTTTT. Residues: CASSTSANPGELFF.

The rearrangement links TRBV6-2 or TRBV6-3 to TRBJ2-1, with 7 bases identical to TRBD1. The trim removed 5 bases at V and 0 bases at J, leaving 4 bases unmatched. This CDR3 has 15 amino acids. The germline gives CDR1 MNHEY, CDR2 SVGEGT. CDR3 DNA sequence: TGTGCCAGCAGTCAGGACAGGCCCTCCTACAATGAGCAGTTCTTC. Amino acid sequence: CASSQDRPSYNEQFF.

The rearrangement uses TRBV5-1 and TRBJ1-2, with 7 bases identical to TRBD1. V shed 1 base, J shed 6 bases, and the junction held 15 bases outside the gene matches. This CDR3 has 17 amino acids. Looked up from germline, CDR1 is SGHRS and CDR2 is YFSETQ. The CDR3 DNA sequence: TGCGCCAGCAGCTTGAAATCTTTTGAGACAGGGATCAATGGCTACACCTTC. This encodes CASSLKSFETGINGYTF.

This clone was detected a few times. The rearrangement uses TRBV27 and TRBJ2-2; 9 bases match TRBD2. The germline CDR1 and CDR2 sequences are MNHEY and SMNVEV (reference sequence). The CDR3 sequence is 16 residues long. V dropped 5 bases and J dropped 2; count of bases not matched to a gene: 6. Here the CDR3 DNA reads TGTGCCAGCAGTATGACGGGACTAGCAAACACCGGGGAGCTGTTTTTT. Protein sequence: CASSMTGLANTGELFF.

This clone was observed a handful of times. V gene TRBV7-2 combines with J gene TRBJ1-5; no reliable D call. Deletions cut 1 base from V and 5 bases from J, with 6 bases between. Germline V lookup: CDR1 SGHTA, CDR2 FQGNSA. This CDR3 comprises 13 residues. CDR3 protein: CASSLVRDQPQHF. The CDR3 DNA follows: TGTGCCAGCAGCTTAGTACGGGATCAGCCCCAGCATTTT.

This chain uses TRBV5-1 with TRBJ2-7; TRBD1 aligns across 8 bases. Germline V gene sequence: CDR1 SGHRS, CDR2 YFSETQ. With V trimmed by 0 bases and J by 6 bases, 8 bases remained unmatched. The CDR3 extends over 15 amino acids. The CDR3 DNA is TGCGCCAGCAGCTTGGCGGGACAGGTCACCGCCGAGCAGTACTTC. It codes for CASSLAGQVTAEQYF.

The genes are TRBV6-5 and TRBJ2-7; no definite D call. Germline loops: CDR1 MNHEY, CDR2 SVGAGI. CDR3 length: 14 amino acids. The V end was cut by 2 bases, the J end by 6 bases, with 14 bases between. DNA for the CDR3: TGTGCCAGCAGTTACACGGTCCCTCTAAGCGAGCAGTACTTC. This encodes CASSYTVPLSEQYF.

This clone was seen a handful of times. The J gene is TRBJ2-6, the V gene TRBV5-8; D gene ambiguous. The CDR3 runs to 16 residues. From germline, CDR1 is SGHTS and CDR2 YDEGEE. V was pared by 5 bases and J by 0 bases, with 12 bases between. The CDR3 coding sequence is TGTGCCAGCAGTTTTACCCCAGGCTCTGGGGCCAACGTCCTGACTTTC. Translating gives CASSFTPGSGANVLTF.

This clone was observed a single time. The chain combines TRBV28 with TRBJ1-4; TRBD1 matches at 11 bases. The V gene end was trimmed by 7 bases and the J gene end by 0 bases; junction bases not matched to a gene: 10. The CDR3 spans 18 residues. Germline V gene data show CDR1 as MDHEN and CDR2 as SYDVKM. CDR3 DNA sequence: TGTGCCAGCAAAGGACAGGGGGCAGCGGGGACAACTAATGAAAAACTGTTTTTT. This sequence encodes CASKGQGAAGTTNEKLFF. The full variable domain, its missing parts supplied by reference TRBV28 and TRBJ1-4, is DVKVTQSSRYLVKRTGEKVFLECVQDMDHENMFWYRQDPGLGLRLIYFSYDVKMKEKGDIPEGYSVSREKKERFSLILESASTNQTSMYLCASKGQGAAGTTNEKLFFGSGTQLSVL.

The V and J genes are TRBV28 and TRBJ2-5, with 8 bases fitting TRBD2. The J segment lost 7 bases and the V segment lost 6 bases, leaving 13 bases of the junction unmatched. The CDR3 contains 15 residues. CDR1 is MDHEN, CDR2 SYDVKM, per germline. CDR3 residues: CASRVAGSGKGTQYF. The CDR3 DNA sequence: TGTGCCAGCAGGGTAGCGGGGAGCGGGAAGGGGACCCAGTACTTC. Complete variable domain (other parts from reference TRBV28 and TRBJ2-5): DVKVTQSSRYLVKRTGEKVFLECVQDMDHENMFWYRQDPGLGLRLIYFSYDVKMKEKGDIPEGYSVSREKKERFSLILESASTNQTSMYLCASRVAGSGKGTQYFGPGTRLLVL.

The chain uses TRBV18 and TRBJ1-1; maybe TRBD1 (5 bases). Looked up from germline, CDR1 is KGHSH and CDR2 is LQKENI. Trimming took off 6 bases at V and 3 bases at J, with 14 bases between the two ends. This CDR3 has 14 residues. The CDR3 spells CASSGGFRDTEAFF. The CDR3 coding sequence is TGTGCCAGCTCGGGGGGTTTTAGGGACACTGAAGCTTTCTTT.

This sequence joins TRBV24-1 and TRBJ1-4; 7 bases match TRBD1. The CDR3 is 18 amino acids. From germline, CDR1 is KGHDR and CDR2 SFDVKD. After removal of 3 bases from V and 4 bases from J, the junction contained 13 bases not matched to a gene. The DNA of the CDR3 is TGTGCCACCAGTGATCACCCGAGATCAGGGGGGGATAATGAAAAACTGTTTTTT. Translation gives CATSDHPRSGGDNEKLFF.

The V and J genes are TRBV4-1 and TRBJ2-5; maybe TRBD2 (6 bases). With 4 bases removed from V and 4 bases from J, the gap between germline ends came to 16 bases. The germline CDR1 and CDR2 sequences are MGHRA and YSYEKL. This CDR3 spans 15 amino acids. The CDR3 is CASSLGSGDLETQYF. The CDR3 region has the DNA TGCGCCAGCAGCCTCGGGAGCGGAGACCTAGAGACCCAGTACTTC.

This clone was recorded once. The V and J genes are TRBV5-6 and TRBJ2-4; 7 bases match TRBD2. J was trimmed by 8 bases and V by 0 bases; bases with no gene match: 5. The CDR3 is made up of 14 amino acids. CDR1 is SGHDT and CDR2 is YYEEEE in the germline V gene. The CDR3 sequence: CASSLGSGTYIQYF. In nucleotides, the CDR3 is TGTGCCAGCAGCTTGGGAAGCGGGACGTACATTCAGTACTTC. The full variable domain, in which reference TRBV5-6 and TRBJ2-4 provide the parts outside the CDR3, is DAGVTQSPTHLIKTRGQQVTLRCSPKSGHDTVSWYQQALGQGPQFIFQYYEEEERQRGNFPDRFSGHQFPNYSSELNVNALLLGDSALYLCASSLGSGTYIQYFGAGTRLSVL.

V usage is TRBV7-9 and J usage is TRBJ2-1, with 12 bases matching TRBD2. Trimming at V came to 1 base and at J to 4 bases, leaving 8 bases not matched to a gene. Per germline, CDR1 SEHNR and CDR2 FQNEAQ (reference sequence). CDR3 length equals 18 residues. CDR3 in amino acids: CASSLGGLAGWGYNEQFF. As DNA, the CDR3 is TGTGCCAGCAGCTTAGGAGGACTAGCGGGATGGGGATACAATGAGCAGTTCTTC.

In its sample, this clone was seen a few times. The rearrangement links TRBV6-1 to TRBJ2-7; D is perhaps TRBD2 (6 bases). V lost 3 bases and J 8 bases, leaving 8 bases between the germline ends. The CDR3 contains 11 residues. The germline V gene encodes CDR1 MNHNS and CDR2 SASEGT. The CDR3 bases are TGTGCCAGCAGTGAGGGGGGACAGCAGTACTTC. Amino acid sequence: CASSEGGQQYF.